The rows below give T cell receptor beta chains drawn from one sample of a study of cytotoxic CD8 clonotypes in ibrutinib-treated CLL. TCRdb's copy holds only in-frame clones and misses some; the assay was immunoSEQ multiplex PCR. The sample comprises 110,000 to 150,000 clones, 60% to 85% of which are singletons, and just over 5% rests with the top ten. The sample consisted of PBMCs, taken after 24 months of ibrutinib treatment. These TCRs come from a human donor with chronic lymphocytic leukemia. Both conserved end residues are part of each CDR3. D genes are given only for firm matches. Expanded clones get a size class; other rows say once, few or many, or leave the size out.

>.|TRBV4-3|.|TRBJ2-1
CASSQGLASYNEQFF
TGCGCCAGCAGCCAAGGGCTAGCGTCCTACAATGAGCAGTTCTTC
>.|TRBV6-1|.|TRBJ1-2
CASSEPPHLGYTF
TGTGCCAGCAGTGAACCCCCACACCTTGGCTACACCTTC
>.|TRBV9|.|TRBJ2-5
CASSGKDTQETQYF
TGTGCCAGCAGCGGAAAGGACACCCAAGAGACCCAGTACTTC
>.|TRBV6-5|.|TRBJ2-7
CASSLGGPSYEQYF
TGTGCCAGCAGCCTGGGGGGTCCTTCCTACGAGCAGTACTTC
>TRBD2|TRBV15|.|TRBJ2-1
CATSRTPGLADFGEQFF
TGTGCCACCAGCAGAACTCCGGGACTAGCCGATTTTGGTGAGCAGTTCTTC
>.|TRBV9|.|TRBJ1-3
CASSVGWGRNSGNTIYF
TGTGCCAGCAGCGTAGGGTGGGGGAGAAACTCTGGAAACACCATATATTTT
>TRBD2|TRBV9|.|TRBJ2-5
CASSVGRTSGGVPQETQYF
TGTGCCAGCAGCGTAGGGCGGACTAGCGGGGGGGTCCCGCAAGAGACCCAGTACTTC
>TRBD1|TRBV28|.|TRBJ2-7
CASSLWTGLSYEQYF
TGTGCCAGCAGCCTATGGACAGGCCTCTCCTACGAGCAGTACTTC
>TRBD2|TRBV4-2|.|TRBJ2-1
CASSPLAGVRVEQFF
TGTGCCAGCAGCCCGCTAGCGGGAGTGAGGGTTGAGCAGTTCTTC
>TRBD2|TRBV6-5|.|TRBJ2-7
CASSYWGGANEQYF
TGTGCCAGCAGTTACTGGGGGGGAGCTAACGAGCAGTACTTC
>.|TRBV6-5|.|TRBJ2-7
CASSYGTSTYEQYF
TGTGCCAGCAGTTACGGGACAAGCACCTACGAGCAGTACTTC
>.|TRBV4-2|.|TRBJ2-3
CASSGRTQDTQYF
TGTGCCAGCAGCGGGAGAACACAGGATACGCAGTATTTT
>.|TRBV5-6|.|TRBJ1-6
CASSGGSGSVNSPLHF
TGTGCCAGCAGCGGGGGGTCGGGGAGCGTGAATTCACCCCTCCACTTT
>TRBD1|TRBV5-4|.|TRBJ2-7
CASSQDRAGEQYF
TGTGCCAGCAGCCAGGACAGGGCGGGCGAGCAGTACTTC
>TRBD2|TRBV7-2|.|TRBJ2-1
CASSLGVSGATYNEQFF
TGTGCCAGCAGCTTAGGGGTTAGCGGGGCCACCTACAATGAGCAGTTCTTC
>.|TRBV5-6|.|TRBJ1-5
CASSLAGGDQPQHF
TGTGCCAGCAGCTTGGCTGGGGGCGACCAGCCCCAGCATTTT
>.|TRBV2|.|TRBJ2-7
CASTWADSYEQYF
TGTGCCAGCACGTGGGCGGACTCCTACGAGCAGTACTTC
>.|TRBV5-1|.|TRBJ2-6
CASSLGHSGANVLTF
TGCGCCAGCAGTTTGGGCCACTCTGGGGCCAACGTCCTGACTTTC
>.|TRBV4-2|.|TRBJ2-3
CASSQAGADTQYF
TGTGCCAGCAGCCAAGCGGGAGCAGATACGCAGTATTTT
>.|TRBV7-2|.|TRBJ2-5
CASSWGSPETQYF
TGTGCCAGCAGCTGGGGGAGCCCCGAGACCCAGTACTTC
>TRBD1|TRBV10-3|.|TRBJ1-4
CAARQGAGEKLFF
TGTGCCGCCAGACAGGGGGCCGGGGAAAAACTGTTTTTT
>.|TRBV7-8|once|TRBJ2-7
CASSLVPLGEQYF
TGTGCCAGCAGCTTAGTGCCCCTTGGGGAGCAGTACTTC
>.|TRBV30|.|TRBJ2-3
CAWRGVGSTDTQYF
TGTGCCTGGAGGGGGGTCGGAAGCACAGATACGCAGTATTTT
>.|TRBV6-5|.|TRBJ2-7
CASSYPSSYEQYF
TGTGCCAGCAGTTACCCGAGCTCCTACGAGCAGTACTTC
>.|TRBV27|.|TRBJ1-2
CASSLEGQGGYTF
TGTGCCAGCAGTTTAGAGGGACAAGGGGGCTACACCTTC
>.|TRBV7-3|.|TRBJ2-5
CASSLSGRQETQYF
TGTGCCAGCAGCTTAAGCGGCAGGCAAGAGACCCAGTACTTC
>TRBD1|TRBV6-6|.|TRBJ1-1
CASSRQGGTEAFF
TGTGCCAGCAGCCGACAGGGGGGCACTGAAGCTTTCTTT
>.|TRBV30|.|TRBJ2-3
CAWSVTGQSDTQYF
TGTGCCTGGAGTGTAACCGGACAGTCAGATACGCAGTATTTT
>.|TRBV27|.|TRBJ2-2
CASRSQLELFF
TGTGCCAGCAGATCCCAATTAGAGCTGTTTTTT
>TRBD1|TRBV19|medium-sized|TRBJ1-2
CASSPGTGMTYGYTF
TGTGCCAGTAGTCCCGGGACAGGGATGACCTATGGCTACACCTTC
>TRBD2|TRBV7-2|.|TRBJ2-7
CASSFAGASGGNSYEQYF
TGTGCCAGCAGCTTCGCGGGGGCTAGCGGGGGAAACTCCTACGAGCAGTACTTC
>.|TRBV28|.|TRBJ2-1
CASSLGLQGYNEQFF
TGTGCCAGCAGCTTAGGCCTACAGGGTTACAATGAGCAGTTCTTC
>TRBD2|TRBV9|.|TRBJ2-1
CASSLQGLAVEQFF
TGTGCCAGCAGCCTCCAGGGACTAGCTGTTGAGCAGTTCTTC
>TRBD1|TRBV19|.|TRBJ1-5
CASKGQGWDQPQHF
TGTGCCAGTAAGGGACAGGGGTGGGATCAGCCCCAGCATTTT
>.|TRBV6-5|once|TRBJ2-1
CASSRDNEQFF
TGTGCCAGCAGTAGGGACAATGAGCAGTTCTTC
>.|TRBV7-9|.|TRBJ1-5
CASSSGAGVRQPQHF
TGTGCCAGCAGCTCGGGGGCAGGGGTTCGGCAGCCCCAGCATTTT
>.|TRBV19|.|TRBJ1-4
CAREAGLANEKLFF
TGTGCCAGGGAAGCCGGGCTGGCTAATGAAAAACTGTTTTTT
>.|TRBV4-2|.|TRBJ2-7
CASSPDRGFYEQYF
TGTGCCAGCAGCCCGGATAGGGGCTTCTACGAGCAGTACTTC
>.|TRBV28|.|TRBJ2-1
CASTVWTPFSPNEQFF
TGTGCCAGCACAGTCTGGACCCCATTTTCTCCGAATGAGCAGTTCTTC
>.|TRBV7-9|.|TRBJ2-1
CASSRGGSSYNEQFF
TGTGCCAGCAGCCGGGGTGGGAGCTCCTACAATGAGCAGTTCTTC
>.|TRBV6-1|.|TRBJ2-4
CASTPQIAKNIQYF
TGTGCCAGCACCCCCCAGATAGCCAAGAACATTCAGTACTTC
>TRBD1|TRBV27|.|TRBJ1-4
CASSPGTANEKLFF
TGTGCCAGCAGCCCCGGGACAGCAAATGAAAAACTGTTTTTT
>.|TRBV6-5|few|TRBJ1-4
CASSPGSNEKLFF
TGTGCCAGCAGCCCCGGGTCGAATGAAAAACTGTTTTTT
>TRBD1|TRBV6-6|.|TRBJ1-5
CASSKTGGADQPQHF
TGTGCCAGCAGTAAAACAGGGGGCGCGGATCAGCCCCAGCATTTT
>TRBD1|TRBV18|.|TRBJ1-1
CASSPAGQGRTEAFF
TGTGCCAGCTCACCCGCGGGACAGGGGAGGACTGAAGCTTTCTTT
>.|TRBV2|.|TRBJ1-5
CASSAAGGHQPQHF
TGTGCCAGCAGTGCGGCGGGGGGGCATCAGCCCCAGCATTTT
>TRBD1|TRBV6-5|.|TRBJ1-2
CASRPGQLNYGYTF
TGTGCCAGCAGACCGGGACAGCTTAACTATGGCTACACCTTC
>TRBD2|TRBV19|.|TRBJ2-3
CASSGGLGGPGAQYF
TGTGCCAGTAGTGGGGGACTAGGAGGACCCGGGGCGCAGTATTTT
>.|TRBV7-9|once|TRBJ1-2
CASTLGFSGGYGYTF
TGTGCCAGCACCCTGGGATTCTCGGGGGGGTATGGCTACACCTTC
>.|TRBV27|.|TRBJ1-2
CASRLQGQLNYGYTF
TGTGCCAGCAGATTACAGGGCCAGCTTAACTATGGCTACACCTTC
>.|TRBV5-1|.|TRBJ1-4
CASSLGSGNHEKLFF
TGCGCCAGCAGCTTGGGATCGGGGAATCATGAAAAACTGTTTTTT
>.|TRBV7-2|.|TRBJ2-3
CASSLVGGAGTDTQYF
TGTGCCAGCAGCTTAGTAGGCGGGGCTGGCACAGATACGCAGTATTTT
>TRBD2|TRBV7-2|.|TRBJ2-5
CASSPPGGQGETQYF
TGTGCCAGCAGCCCCCCGGGGGGGCAGGGCGAGACCCAGTACTTC
>.|TRBV10-3|.|TRBJ2-5
CASRTSLGETQYF
TGTGCCTCCCGGACAAGCCTAGGGGAGACCCAGTACTTC